Below are 9 T cell receptor beta chains sequenced from a single sample in a study of vaccination effects on CD4 cells after COVID-19. ViraFEST expansion of antigen-specific CD4+ T cells with viral peptide pools preceded sequencing. When around 9 days of culture had elapsed, CD4+ T cells were isolated. The participants, recipients of two vaccine doses, got either BNT162b2 or mRNA-1273. Antigens of these TCRs are unknown. Data came from immunoSEQ multiplex PCR; TCRdb stores just in-frame clones and leaves some out. The sample carries tens of thousands of clones, approximately 76% recorded once. Source: CD4+ T cells from PBMCs cultured with HCoV-229E spike peptides, taken after COVID-19 vaccination. These receptors all stem from a human donor who received a COVID-19 vaccine.

This CDR3 is CASSLQTSGPPEQYF. CDR3 in DNA: TGCGCCAGCAGCCTACAGACTAGCGGCCCCCCGGAGCAGTACTTC. V and J are TRBV5-1 and TRBJ2-7; 9 bases are a match to TRBD2. Germline V gene lookup returns CDR1 SGHRS and CDR2 YFSETQ. The CDR3 extends over 15 amino acids. V dropped 4 bases and J dropped 7; count of bases not matched to a gene: 12.

J is TRBJ1-1 and V is TRBV18, with D possibly TRBD1 on 5 matching bases. Looked up from germline, CDR1 is KGHSH and CDR2 is LQKENI. V was clipped by 4 bases and J by 4 bases, with 16 bases between them. The CDR3 extends over 15 amino acids. In DNA, the CDR3 is TGTGCCAGCTCACTTCAGGTGGGGGGTGGCACTGAAGCTTTCTTT. Amino acid sequence: CASSLQVGGGTEAFF.

This clone appeared a single time. The chain joins TRBV29-1 to TRBJ1-2; D remains unclear. The CDR3 covers 14 residues. Per germline, CDR1 SQVTM and CDR2 ANQGSEA. Trimming left V 2 bases short and J 2 bases short, with 12 bases between. The CDR3 reads CSVELAGGNYGYTF. The CDR3 DNA reads TGCAGCGTTGAATTGGCAGGTGGGAACTATGGCTACACCTTC.

The chain employs TRBV14 and TRBJ2-3; TRBD2 matches 10 bases. The CDR3 spans 17 residues. Germline V gene sequence: CDR1 SGHDN, CDR2 FVKESK. Trimming cost V 1 base and J 0 bases; bases outside gene matches: 4. CDR3 sequence: CASSQGPSGSSTDTQYF. In DNA form, the CDR3 reads TGTGCCAGCAGCCAAGGCCCTAGCGGGAGCAGCACAGATACGCAGTATTTT.

This chain links TRBV11-2 with TRBJ1-5; 7 nucleotides match TRBD1. The V gene end was trimmed by 4 bases and the J gene end by 8 bases; junction bases not matched to a gene: 14. Germline CDR1 and CDR2: SGHAT and FQNNGV. CDR3 size: 16 residues. CDR3 sequence (DNA): TGTGCCAGCAGCTCATTAGGAGGCAGGGGGTCGAAGCCCCAGCATTTT. Encoded protein: CASSSLGGRGSKPQHF. The complete variable domain, with remaining parts taken from reference TRBV11-2 and TRBJ1-5, reads EAGVAQSPRYKIIEKRQSVAFWCNPISGHATLYWYQQILGQGPKLLIQFQNNGVVDDSQLPKDRFSAERLKGVDSTLKIQPAKLEDSAVYLCASSSLGGRGSKPQHFGDGTRLSIL.

The chain links TRBV6-5 to TRBJ1-5; D uncertain. Germline loops: CDR1 MNHEY, CDR2 SVGAGI. V was trimmed by 4 bases and J by 6 bases, leaving 10 bases between them. The CDR3 has 13 residues. The CDR3 reads CASSSPGLQPQHF. For the CDR3, the DNA is TGTGCCAGCAGTTCTCCCGGCCTTCAGCCCCAGCATTTT.

The J gene is TRBJ2-3, the V gene TRBV6-5; D tentatively reads TRBD1 or TRBD2 (5 bases each). V lost 0 bases and J lost 9, with 10 bases in between. The CDR3 is 13 amino acids. Germline V gives CDR1 MNHEY, CDR2 SVGAGI. For the CDR3, the DNA is TGTGCCAGCAGTTACTCGATCGGGGCAACGCAGTATTTT. Translating it yields CASSYSIGATQYF.

This clone was picked up a small number of times. The V gene is TRBV9, the J gene TRBJ2-7, with 7 nucleotides matching TRBD1. Trimming took 4 bases from V and 5 from J; bases not matched to a gene: 6. This CDR3 has 13 residues. Germline V lookup: CDR1 SGDLS, CDR2 YYNGEE. The CDR3 loop reads CASSSLTGNEQYF. For the CDR3, the DNA is TGTGCCAGCAGCTCGCTGACAGGGAACGAGCAGTACTTC.

The chain couples TRBV5-1 to TRBJ2-3, with TRBD2 as a possible D gene (7 bases). Germline V gene lookup returns CDR1 SGHRS and CDR2 YFSETQ. V lost 0 bases, J lost 4 bases, and 12 bases lay in between. The CDR3 is 15 amino acids. CDR3: CASSLAGGLADTQYF. The CDR3 DNA follows: TGCGCCAGCAGCTTGGCGGGGGGCTTGGCAGATACGCAGTATTTT.